Each of the 29 T cell receptor beta chains below was sequenced from the same sample in a study of blood T cell repertoires in COVID-19. Repertoires were generated with immunoSEQ multiplex PCR, while TCRdb's copy carries only in-frame clones and drops some. The table records around 100,000 clones, more than 75% of them present only once. The source material was peripheral blood. The receptors originated from a man aged 35-49 years with acute or convalescent COVID-19.

On this clone: The junction departs from the called germline gene at one end, perhaps through a read error. The rearrangement uses TRBV11-2 and TRBJ1-2; D remains ambiguous. Germline V gene lookup returns CDR1 SGHAT and CDR2 FQNNGV. CDR3 length: 12 amino acids. In nucleotides, the CDR3 is TGTGCCAGCAGCAAACCGGGGTCTCTCGCTTACTTC. Protein sequence: CASSKPGSLAYF.

The table lists this clone with a few counts. J is TRBJ2-3 and V is TRBV5-1; 14 positions agree with TRBD2. The germline V gene encodes CDR1 SGHRS and CDR2 YFSETQ. The CDR3 extends over 15 amino acids. J was trimmed by 4 bases and V by 6 bases; bases with no gene match: 4. Here the CDR3 reads CASKSGLAGADTQYF. DNA of the CDR3: TGCGCCAGCAAGTCGGGACTAGCGGGAGCAGATACGCAGTATTTT.

The V call is TRBV25-1, the J call TRBJ1-4; tentative D call: TRBD1 (6 bases). Trimming pared 4 bases from V and 3 bases from J, leaving 9 bases between. Germline CDR1 reads MGHDK; CDR2 reads SYGVNS. The CDR3 loop spans 14 amino acids. The CDR3: CASSVQGSNEKLFF. In nucleotides, the CDR3 is TGTGCCAGCAGTGTTCAGGGGTCTAATGAAAAACTGTTTTTT. The whole variable domain, filled in from reference TRBV25-1 and TRBJ1-4, reads EADIYQTPRYLVIGTGKKITLECSQTMGHDKMYWYQQDPGMELHLIHYSYGVNSTEKGDLSSESTVSRIRTEHFPLTLESARPSHTSQYLCASSVQGSNEKLFFGSGTQLSVL.

The rearrangement links TRBV7-8 to TRBJ2-7; D perhaps matches TRBD2 (5 bases). CDR3 length equals 16 residues. The germline CDR1 and CDR2 sequences are SGHVS and FQNEAQ. V lost 0 bases to trimming and J lost 5 bases, with 17 bases between them. In nucleotides, the CDR3 is TGTGCCAGCAGCTTAGCGAGGCTAGTCTTGAGGGACGAGCAGTACTTC. Its protein product is CASSLARLVLRDEQYF.

The chain combines TRBV25-1 with TRBJ2-3; D not certain. The CDR3 extends over 14 amino acids. V lost 5 bases and J lost 4, with 13 bases in between. Germline V gives CDR1 MGHDK, CDR2 SYGVNS. The CDR3 DNA reads as TGTGCCAGCAGTCCTCGACTCGCTTCAGATACGCAGTATTTT. This encodes CASSPRLASDTQYF. Full variable domain (rest looked up from reference TRBV25-1 and TRBJ2-3): EADIYQTPRYLVIGTGKKITLECSQTMGHDKMYWYQQDPGMELHLIHYSYGVNSTEKGDLSSESTVSRIRTEHFPLTLESARPSHTSQYLCASSPRLASDTQYFGPGTRLTVL.

CDR3 in amino acids: CASSLIRGGYTF. CDR3 nucleotide sequence: TGTGCCAGCAGCTTGATACGGGGTGGCTACACCTTC. The rearrangement joins TRBV5-6 to TRBJ1-2; D ambiguous. The V gene lost 1 base and the J gene lost 7 bases, with 8 bases spanning the gap. CDR1 is SGHDT and CDR2 is YYEEEE in the germline V gene. This CDR3 comprises 12 residues.

This chain links TRBV19 with TRBJ1-4; TRBD1 might be the D (5 bases). The length of the CDR3 is 18 residues. CDR1 and CDR2 (germline): LNHDA, SQIVND (reference sequence). V gave up 4 bases and J gave up 7 bases, with 25 bases separating them. The CDR3: CASSTSPGLRRVSEKLFF. Here the CDR3 DNA reads TGTGCCAGTAGTACCAGTCCGGGACTGAGGAGGGTCAGTGAAAAACTGTTTTTT. Looking up the rest from reference TRBV19 and TRBJ1-4 gives the full variable domain: DGGITQSPKYLFRKEGQNVTLSCEQNLNHDAMYWYRQDPGQGLRLIYYSQIVNDFQKGDIAEGYSVSREKKESFPLTVTSAQKNPTAFYLCASSTSPGLRRVSEKLFFGSGTQLSVL.

The chain employs TRBV11-2 and TRBJ2-5; D perhaps matches TRBD2 (6 bases). CDR3 length: 13 amino acids. V was shortened by 5 bases and J by 2 bases, with 9 bases between the two germline ends. From germline, CDR1 is SGHAT and CDR2 FQNNGV. CDR3 protein: CASSAGLQETQYF. The CDR3 DNA is TGTGCCAGCAGCGCGGGACTTCAAGAGACCCAGTACTTC.

The chain has TRBV6-6 and TRBJ2-7; possibly TRBD1 for D (6 bases). V dropped 6 bases and J dropped 2 bases, with 11 bases sitting between them. CDR1 and CDR2 (germline): MNHNY, SVGAGI (reference sequence). The CDR3 runs to 13 residues. The CDR3 reads CASSHRDTYEQYF. The CDR3 nucleotides read TGTGCCAGCAGCCACCGGGACACCTACGAGCAGTACTTC.

The chain couples TRBV5-1 to TRBJ2-3; no reliable D call. The CDR3 is made up of 14 amino acids. Between the trimmed V and J ends, which lost 0 bases and 4 bases, there was a span of 9 bases. CDR1 is SGHRS and CDR2 is YFSETQ in the germline V gene. The CDR3 DNA reads TGCGCCAGCAGCTTGGAAGGTAGCTCAGATACGCAGTATTTT. Protein: CASSLEGSSDTQYF.

The chain combines TRBV19 with TRBJ1-1, with TRBD1 matching 7 bases. The V segment lost 10 bases and the J segment 4 bases; nucleotides outside the gene matches: 9. Germline V gene data show CDR1 as LNHDA and CDR2 as SQIVND (reference sequence). This CDR3 spans 13 amino acids. CDR3 protein: CATLDRDPTEAFF. The CDR3 DNA reads as TGTGCCACCTTAGACAGGGACCCCACTGAAGCTTTCTTT.

This clone has just a few counts. The chain couples TRBV19 to TRBJ1-1; tentative D call: TRBD1 (6 bases). Germline CDR1 is LNHDA and CDR2 is SQIVND (reference sequence). This CDR3 comprises 13 residues. V shed 5 bases and J shed 3 bases, with 10 bases lying between them. The CDR3 sequence is CASSLYRDTEAFF. In DNA, the CDR3 is TGTGCCAGTAGTCTCTACAGGGACACTGAAGCTTTCTTT. Full variable domain (remainder filled in from reference TRBV19 and TRBJ1-1): DGGITQSPKYLFRKEGQNVTLSCEQNLNHDAMYWYRQDPGQGLRLIYYSQIVNDFQKGDIAEGYSVSREKKESFPLTVTSAQKNPTAFYLCASSLYRDTEAFFGQGTRLTVV.

The rearrangement joins TRBV7-9 to TRBJ1-2; a weak D match, TRBD1 (6 bases). Trimming removed 5 bases at V and 3 bases at J, with 13 bases between. Looked up from germline, CDR1 is SEHNR and CDR2 is FQNEAQ (reference sequence). The CDR3 has 14 amino acids. This CDR3 reads CASSRDITYYGYTF. In nucleotides, the CDR3 is TGTGCCAGCAGCAGGGACATAACCTACTATGGCTACACCTTC.

The chain links TRBV6-5 to TRBJ2-5, with 10 bases fitting TRBD2. This CDR3 has 15 residues. V shed 6 bases and J 5 bases; nucleotides not matched to a gene: 9. Germline CDR1 reads MNHEY; CDR2 reads SVGAGI. The CDR3 loop reads CASSSGTSESETQYF. As DNA, the CDR3 is TGTGCCAGCAGCTCTGGGACTAGCGAGTCGGAGACCCAGTACTTC.

This chain joins TRBV3-1 (or the pseudogene TRBV3-2) and TRBJ2-7; no clear D gene. V lost 1 base, J lost 5 bases, and 3 bases lay in between. The germline CDR1 and CDR2 sequences are LGHDT and YNNKEL (reference sequence). This CDR3 comprises 11 residues. CDR3 protein: CASSQVNEQYF. The CDR3 region has the DNA TGTGCCAGCAGCCAAGTTAACGAGCAGTACTTC.

The V gene is TRBV10-2, the J gene TRBJ1-5, with 7 positions matching TRBD1. This CDR3 contains 14 residues. The germline V gene encodes CDR1 WSHSY and CDR2 SAAADI. The V and J ends lost 5 bases and 2 bases, in that order; junction bases with no gene match: 3. CDR3 residues: CASSLGQRNQPQHF. CDR3 bases: TGCGCCAGCAGTTTGGGACAGCGCAATCAGCCCCAGCATTTT.

The J gene is TRBJ2-7, the V gene TRBV10-3; the D gene is possibly TRBD1 (6 bases). V was clipped by 7 bases and J by 2 bases, with 12 bases between them. CDR1 and CDR2 from the germline V gene are ENHRY and SYGVKD. The CDR3 is 13 residues long. Written as DNA, the CDR3 is TGTGCCATCAAGCCGACAGGAACCTACGAGCAGTACTTC. Translated: CAIKPTGTYEQYF.

The chain combines TRBV27 with TRBJ2-2, with 7 bases aligning to TRBD2. This CDR3 comprises 15 residues. Trimming removed 2 bases from V and 0 bases from J; junction bases left unmatched: 0. CDR1 is MNHEY, CDR2 SMNVEV, per germline (reference sequence). The CDR3 nucleotides read TGTGCCAGCAGTTTACGGGGGGCGAACACCGGGGAGCTGTTTTTT. It encodes CASSLRGANTGELFF.

The chain links TRBV29-1 to TRBJ2-1; 7 positions match TRBD2. This CDR3 spans 14 amino acids. V was pared by 3 bases and J by 4 bases, with 6 bases of the junction left unmatched. Germline assignment: CDR1 SQVTM and CDR2 ANQGSEA. The CDR3 region is CSVEGRGFYNEQFF. The CDR3 DNA reads TGCAGCGTTGAGGGGAGGGGATTTTACAATGAGCAGTTCTTC.

The chain couples TRBV6-5 to TRBJ2-1; no firm D call. Trimming removed 5 bases from V and 8 bases from J, with 13 bases in between. The CDR3 runs 13 residues. Germline-derived CDR1 and CDR2 are MNHEY and SVGAGI. CDR3 loop: CASSLGRVDEQFF. The CDR3 nucleotides read TGTGCCAGCAGTCTAGGTCGGGTAGATGAGCAGTTCTTC.

The chain links TRBV29-1 to TRBJ1-1; no clear D gene. Germline V CDR1 and CDR2: SQVTM, ANQGSEA. This CDR3 has 13 amino acids. V lost 1 base, J lost 4 bases, and 10 bases lay in between. The CDR3 loop reads CSVEGVTTTEAFF. The CDR3 DNA sequence: TGCAGCGTTGAAGGCGTGACAACCACTGAAGCTTTCTTT. The full variable domain, its missing parts supplied by reference TRBV29-1 and TRBJ1-1, is SAVISQKPSRDICQRGTSLTIQCQVDSQVTMMFWYRQQPGQSLTLIATANQGSEATYESGFVIDKFPISRPNLTFSTLTVSNMSPEDSSIYLCSVEGVTTTEAFFGQGTRLTVV.

V gene TRBV5-6 combines with J gene TRBJ1-5, with TRBD1 identical over 7 bases. V was pared by 4 bases and J by 3 bases, with 7 bases of the junction left unmatched. This CDR3 has 15 residues. The germline V gene encodes CDR1 SGHDT and CDR2 YYEEEE. CDR3: CASSAWDSPNQPQHF. The CDR3 bases are TGTGCCAGCAGCGCTTGGGACAGCCCCAATCAGCCCCAGCATTTT. The entire variable domain, with the rest obtained from reference TRBV5-6 and TRBJ1-5, is as follows: DAGVTQSPTHLIKTRGQQVTLRCSPKSGHDTVSWYQQALGQGPQFIFQYYEEEERQRGNFPDRFSGHQFPNYSSELNVNALLLGDSALYLCASSAWDSPNQPQHFGDGTRLSIL.

The chain recombines TRBV5-1 with TRBJ2-5, with a possible D match to TRBD1 (6 bases). The ends were cut back, 3 bases at V and 4 bases at J, with 10 bases in the middle. The CDR3 is 13 residues long. Germline loops: CDR1 SGHRS, CDR2 YFSETQ. The CDR3 DNA is TGCGCCAGCAGCTCCCAAGGGGGAGAGACCCAGTACTTC. As protein: CASSSQGGETQYF. The full variable domain, with the rest looked up from reference TRBV5-1 and TRBJ2-5, is KAGVTQTPRYLIKTRGQQVTLSCSPISGHRSVSWYQQTPGQGLQFLFEYFSETQRNKGNFPGRFSGRQFSNSRSEMNVSTLELGDSALYLCASSSQGGETQYFGPGTRLLVL.

This clone has a single count. The V and J genes are TRBV6-5 and TRBJ2-1; possible D gene TRBD1, 6 bases. This CDR3 contains 14 residues. Per the germline V gene, CDR1 is MNHEY and CDR2 is SVGAGI. V was clipped by 2 bases and J by 8 bases, with 13 bases between them. DNA of the CDR3: TGTGCCAGCAGTTACGCGGCAGGGGTATATGAGCAGTTCTTC. Amino acid sequence: CASSYAAGVYEQFF.

The rearrangement links TRBV6-5 to TRBJ2-1; 7 positions agree with TRBD2. V lost 5 bases, J lost 8 bases, and 12 bases stayed unmatched. This CDR3 contains 15 residues. Germline CDR1 is MNHEY and CDR2 is SVGAGI. CDR3 coding DNA: TGTGCCAGCAGTCCACGGGCTAGCGGAATTGATGAGCAGTTCTTC. This gives the protein CASSPRASGIDEQFF.

The genes are TRBV7-9 and TRBJ2-3, with 11 bases matching TRBD2. The CDR3 has 17 residues. V was pared by 1 base and J by 0 bases, with 3 bases of the junction left unmatched. Germline V gives CDR1 SEHNR, CDR2 FQNEAQ (reference sequence). CDR3 protein: CASSLGRTSGSTDTQYF. For the CDR3, the DNA is TGTGCCAGCAGCTTAGGGAGGACTAGCGGGAGCACAGATACGCAGTATTTT.

CDR3 nucleotides: TGTGCCAGCAGCCAAGATACAGGTAACGATCAGCCCCAGCATTTT. Encoded protein: CASSQDTGNDQPQHF. This chain joins TRBV4-2 and TRBJ1-5, with D possibly being TRBD1 (5 bases). Per the germline V gene, CDR1 is LGHNA and CDR2 is YNFKEQ. V shed 0 bases and J shed 5 bases, with 11 bases lying between them. The CDR3 totals 15 residues.

This chain links TRBV5-1 with TRBJ2-7; D remains unclear. The CDR3 consists of 16 residues. The germline CDR1 and CDR2 sequences are SGHRS and YFSETQ. The V end was cut by 0 bases, the J end by 3 bases, with 16 bases between. The chain's CDR3 is CASSLASGARGYEQYF. CDR3 sequence (DNA): TGCGCCAGCAGCTTGGCCTCTGGCGCCAGAGGCTACGAGCAGTACTTC.

The rearrangement uses TRBV5-1 and TRBJ2-3; TRBD2 matches at 13 bases. The CDR3 contains 18 residues. The V segment lost 1 base and the J segment 2 bases; nucleotides outside the gene matches: 7. Germline lookup yields CDR1 SGHRS and CDR2 YFSETQ. Here the CDR3 reads CASSLTLAGGPNTDTQYF. In DNA form, the CDR3 reads TGCGCCAGCAGCTTGACACTAGCGGGAGGGCCTAACACAGATACGCAGTATTTT.